This TCR beta chain is drawn from a study of T cell responses to AZD1222 COVID-19 vaccine. Data came from immunoSEQ multiplex PCR; TCRdb stores just in-frame clones and leaves some out. The data hold more than 140,000 clones, with approximately 88% observed a single time. V shed 6 bases, J shed 4 bases, and the junction held 13 bases outside the gene matches. This CDR3 has 17 amino acids. Germline lookup yields CDR1 ENHRY and CDR2 SYGVKD. The starting material was peripheral blood, obtained on day 0 of MenACWY control vaccination. This clonotype originated in an adult in good health. This chain joins TRBV10-3 and TRBJ2-3; 10 nucleotides align to TRBD2. The chain's CDR3 is CAISSPGLAGAADTQYF. Written as DNA, the CDR3 is TGTGCCATCAGCTCCCCAGGGCTAGCGGGAGCTGCAGATACGCAGTATTTT.